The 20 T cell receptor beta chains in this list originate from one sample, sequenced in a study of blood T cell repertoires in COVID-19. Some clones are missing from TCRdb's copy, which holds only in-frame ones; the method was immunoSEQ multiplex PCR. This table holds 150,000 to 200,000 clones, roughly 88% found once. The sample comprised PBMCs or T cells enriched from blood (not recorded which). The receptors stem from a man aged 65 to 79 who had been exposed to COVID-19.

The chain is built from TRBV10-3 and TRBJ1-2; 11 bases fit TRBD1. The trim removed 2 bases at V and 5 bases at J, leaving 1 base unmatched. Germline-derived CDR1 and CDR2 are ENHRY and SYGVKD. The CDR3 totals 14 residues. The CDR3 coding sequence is TGTGCCATCAGTGAGAGGGACAGGGGGTATGGCTACACCTTC. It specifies CAISERDRGYGYTF.

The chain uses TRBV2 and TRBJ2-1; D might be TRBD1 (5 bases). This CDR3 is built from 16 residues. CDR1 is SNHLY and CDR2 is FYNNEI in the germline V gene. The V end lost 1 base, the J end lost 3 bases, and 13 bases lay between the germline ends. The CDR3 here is CASSEVESGRYNEQFF. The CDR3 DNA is TGTGCCAGCAGTGAAGTAGAGTCAGGGCGCTACAATGAGCAGTTCTTC.

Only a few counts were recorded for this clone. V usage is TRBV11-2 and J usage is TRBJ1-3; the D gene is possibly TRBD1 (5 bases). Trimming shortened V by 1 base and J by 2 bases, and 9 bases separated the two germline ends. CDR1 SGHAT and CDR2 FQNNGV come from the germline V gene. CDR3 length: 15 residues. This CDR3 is CASSLVSRAGNTIYF. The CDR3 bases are TGTGCCAGCAGCTTAGTGTCCAGGGCTGGAAACACCATATATTTT.

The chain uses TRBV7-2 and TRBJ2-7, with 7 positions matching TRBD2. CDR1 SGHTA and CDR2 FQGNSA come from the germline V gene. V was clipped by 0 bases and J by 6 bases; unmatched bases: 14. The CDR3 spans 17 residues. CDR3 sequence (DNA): TGTGCCAGCAGCTTAGCATTGCTAGCGGAGTCCTCGAGCGAGCAGTACTTC. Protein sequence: CASSLALLAESSSEQYF.

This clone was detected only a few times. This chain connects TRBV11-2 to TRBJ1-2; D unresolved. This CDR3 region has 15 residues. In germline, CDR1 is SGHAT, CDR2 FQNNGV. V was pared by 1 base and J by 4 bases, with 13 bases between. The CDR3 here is CASSLAGSRGYGYTF. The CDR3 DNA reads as TGTGCCAGCAGCTTAGCGGGGTCTCGGGGCTATGGCTACACCTTC.

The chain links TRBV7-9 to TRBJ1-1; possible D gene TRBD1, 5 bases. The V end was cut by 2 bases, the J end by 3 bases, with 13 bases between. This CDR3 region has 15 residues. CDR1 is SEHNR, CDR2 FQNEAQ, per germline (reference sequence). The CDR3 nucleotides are TGTGCCAGCAGCTTATATTGGGGGAGGGACACTGAAGCTTTCTTT. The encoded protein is CASSLYWGRDTEAFF.

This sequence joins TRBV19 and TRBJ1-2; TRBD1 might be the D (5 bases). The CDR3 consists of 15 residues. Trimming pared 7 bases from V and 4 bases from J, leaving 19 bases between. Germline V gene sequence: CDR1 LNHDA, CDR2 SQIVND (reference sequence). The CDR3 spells CASTNYPGGGYGYTF. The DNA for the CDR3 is TGTGCCAGTACCAATTACCCCGGGGGGGGCTATGGCTACACCTTC.

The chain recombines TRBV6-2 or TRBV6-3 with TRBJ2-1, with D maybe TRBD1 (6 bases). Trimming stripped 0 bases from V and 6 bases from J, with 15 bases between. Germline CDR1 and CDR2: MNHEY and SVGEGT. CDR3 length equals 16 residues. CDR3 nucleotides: TGTGCCAGCAGTTACTCGATGACAGGCCGAGTCAATGAGCAGTTCTTC. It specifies CASSYSMTGRVNEQFF.

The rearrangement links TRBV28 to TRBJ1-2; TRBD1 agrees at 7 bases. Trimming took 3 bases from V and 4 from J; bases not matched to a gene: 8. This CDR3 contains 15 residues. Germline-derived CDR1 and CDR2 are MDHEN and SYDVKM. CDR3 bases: TGTGCCAGCAGTTTGCCAGGGGGTCAGGGCTATGGCTACACCTTC. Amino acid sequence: CASSLPGGQGYGYTF.

CDR3 sequence: CASSVPGQGANEQFF. In DNA form, the CDR3 reads TGTGCCAGCAGCGTACCGGGACAGGGGGCGAATGAGCAGTTCTTC. V and J are TRBV28 and TRBJ2-1, with 12 bases that match TRBD1. Trimming removed 6 bases from V and 7 bases from J; junction bases left unmatched: 7. Per the germline V gene, CDR1 is MDHEN and CDR2 is SYDVKM. The CDR3 runs 15 residues.

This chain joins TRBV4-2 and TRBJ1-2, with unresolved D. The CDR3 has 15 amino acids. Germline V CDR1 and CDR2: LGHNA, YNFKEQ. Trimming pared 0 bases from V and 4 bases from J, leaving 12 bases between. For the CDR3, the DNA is TGTGCCAGCAGCCAAGATTTTCGGGAAGGCTATGGCTACACCTTC. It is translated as CASSQDFREGYGYTF.

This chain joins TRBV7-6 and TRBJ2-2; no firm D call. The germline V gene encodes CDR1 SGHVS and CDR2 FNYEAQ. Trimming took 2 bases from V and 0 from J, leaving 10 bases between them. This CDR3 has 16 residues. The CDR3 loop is CASSLTPTTNTGELFF. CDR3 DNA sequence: TGTGCCAGCAGCTTAACCCCCACAACGAACACCGGGGAGCTGTTTTTT. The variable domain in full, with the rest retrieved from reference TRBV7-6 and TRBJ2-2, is GAGVSQSPRYKVTKRGQDVALRCDPISGHVSLYWYRQALGQGPEFLTYFNYEAQQDKSGLPNDRFSAERPEGSISTLTIQRTEQRDSAMYRCASSLTPTTNTGELFFGEGSRLTVL.

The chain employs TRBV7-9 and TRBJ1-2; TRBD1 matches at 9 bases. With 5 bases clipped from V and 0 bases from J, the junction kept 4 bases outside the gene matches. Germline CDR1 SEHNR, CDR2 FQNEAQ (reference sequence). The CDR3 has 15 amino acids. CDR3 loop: CASSGQGKANYGYTF. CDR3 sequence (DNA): TGTGCCAGCAGCGGACAGGGGAAAGCTAACTATGGCTACACCTTC.

The CDR3 bases are TGCAGCGCTACACTTAGCGACAGGGGTTACGAGCAGTACTTC. Residues: CSATLSDRGYEQYF. The rearrangement uses TRBV29-1 and TRBJ2-7; 8 nucleotides match TRBD1. CDR3 length: 14 amino acids. Germline V lookup: CDR1 SQVTM, CDR2 ANQGSEA. The V and J ends lost 7 bases and 4 bases, in that order; junction bases with no gene match: 12.

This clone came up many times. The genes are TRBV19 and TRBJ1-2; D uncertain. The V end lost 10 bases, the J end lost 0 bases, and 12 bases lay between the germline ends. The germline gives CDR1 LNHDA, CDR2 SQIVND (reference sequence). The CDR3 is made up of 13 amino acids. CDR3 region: CAIPTESNYGYTF. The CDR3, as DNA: TGTGCCATCCCGACGGAGTCTAACTATGGCTACACCTTC.

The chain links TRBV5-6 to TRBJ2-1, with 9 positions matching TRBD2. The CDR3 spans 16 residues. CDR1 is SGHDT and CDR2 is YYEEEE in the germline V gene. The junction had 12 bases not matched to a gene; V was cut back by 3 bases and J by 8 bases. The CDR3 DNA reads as TGTGCCAGCAGCTACAGGGGACTAGCTGTGGGCCATGAGCAGTTCTTC. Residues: CASSYRGLAVGHEQFF. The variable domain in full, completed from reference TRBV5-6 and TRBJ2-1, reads DAGVTQSPTHLIKTRGQQVTLRCSPKSGHDTVSWYQQALGQGPQFIFQYYEEEERQRGNFPDRFSGHQFPNYSSELNVNALLLGDSALYLCASSYRGLAVGHEQFFGPGTRLTVL.

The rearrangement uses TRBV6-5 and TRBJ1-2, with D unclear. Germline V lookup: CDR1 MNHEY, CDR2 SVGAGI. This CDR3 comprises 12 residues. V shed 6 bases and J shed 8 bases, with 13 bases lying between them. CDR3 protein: CASRSLQEGYTF. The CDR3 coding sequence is TGTGCCAGCAGATCTCTTCAGGAAGGCTACACCTTC.

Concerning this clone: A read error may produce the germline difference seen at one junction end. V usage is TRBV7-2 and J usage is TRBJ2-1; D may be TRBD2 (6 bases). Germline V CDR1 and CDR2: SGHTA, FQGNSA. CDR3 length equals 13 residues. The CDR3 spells CASSLAPQGEQFF. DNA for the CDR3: TGTGCCAGCAGCCTAGCGCCCCAGGGAGAGCAGTTCTTC. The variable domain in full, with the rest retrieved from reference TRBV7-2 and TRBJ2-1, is GAGVSQSPSNKVTEKGKDVELRCDPISGHTALYWYRQSLGQGLEFLIYFQGNSAPDKSGLPSDRFSAERTGGSVSTLTIQRTQQEDSAVYLCASSLAPQGEQFFGPGTRLTVL.

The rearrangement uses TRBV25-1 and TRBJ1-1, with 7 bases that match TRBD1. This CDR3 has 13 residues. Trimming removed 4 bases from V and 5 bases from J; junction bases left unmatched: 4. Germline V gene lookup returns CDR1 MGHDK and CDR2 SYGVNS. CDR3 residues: CASSASGGTEAFF. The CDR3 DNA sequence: TGTGCCAGCAGTGCCTCAGGGGGGACTGAAGCTTTCTTT.

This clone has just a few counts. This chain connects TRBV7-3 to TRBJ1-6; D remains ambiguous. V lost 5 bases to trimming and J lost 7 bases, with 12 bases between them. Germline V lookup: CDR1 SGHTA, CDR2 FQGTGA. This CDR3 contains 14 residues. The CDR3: CASSVGTGNSPLHF. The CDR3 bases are TGTGCCAGCAGCGTCGGAACGGGAAATTCACCCCTCCACTTT.